The 5 T cell receptor beta chains given below trace back to one sample, sequenced in a study of blood T cell repertoires in COVID-19. The protocol was immunoSEQ multiplex PCR, while the TCRdb copy is restricted to in-frame clones and leaves out a portion. Altogether 75,000 to 95,000 clones are present, around 80% being singletons, with the ten largest covering more than 20%. The sample was peripheral blood. These receptors came from a man aged 60 to 69 with acute or convalescent COVID-19.

This chain connects TRBV28 to TRBJ2-7; 7 bases agree with TRBD2. V lost 8 bases, J lost 7 bases, and 11 bases stayed unmatched. The length of the CDR3 is 13 residues. Germline V lookup: CDR1 MDHEN, CDR2 SYDVKM. In DNA form, the CDR3 reads TGTGCCAGCTGTGCCGAAACGCGGGAGGAGCAGTACTTC. Translation: CASCAETREEQYF.

This chain joins TRBV5-1 and TRBJ2-1; 8 nucleotides align to TRBD1. V lost 4 bases to trimming and J lost 0 bases; unmatched junction nucleotides: 6. Germline CDR1 and CDR2: SGHRS and YFSETQ. CDR3 length: 16 residues. The chain's CDR3 is CASSQNRGSSYNEQFF. The CDR3 DNA reads as TGCGCCAGCAGCCAAAACAGGGGGAGCTCCTACAATGAGCAGTTCTTC. Based on the CDR3 plus reference TRBV5-1 and TRBJ2-1, the full variable domain is KAGVTQTPRYLIKTRGQQVTLSCSPISGHRSVSWYQQTPGQGLQFLFEYFSETQRNKGNFPGRFSGRQFSNSRSEMNVSTLELGDSALYLCASSQNRGSSYNEQFFGPGTRLTVL.

This clone was detected once. This chain joins TRBV7-9 and TRBJ2-5, with D possibly TRBD1 on 5 matching bases. In germline, CDR1 is SEHNR, CDR2 FQNEAQ (reference sequence). The CDR3 runs to 15 residues. Trimming shortened V by 3 bases and J by 1 base, and 12 bases separated the two germline ends. The CDR3 protein is CASSFSGHSQETQYF. CDR3 coding DNA: TGTGCCAGCAGCTTTTCCGGACATAGCCAAGAGACCCAGTACTTC.

The rearrangement uses TRBV13 and TRBJ2-3; maybe TRBD2 (7 bases). The CDR3 totals 17 residues. Trimming left V 7 bases short and J 8 bases short, with 28 bases between. Per the germline V gene, CDR1 is PRHDT and CDR2 is FYEKMQ (reference sequence). The DNA of the CDR3 is TGTGCCAGCACCGCCCCCCCTTCCGCGGGGGCAGGGGTTACGCAGTATTTT. Its translation: CASTAPPSAGAGVTQYF.

The chain employs TRBV2 and TRBJ1-1; D perhaps matches TRBD1 (6 bases). Trimming took off 7 bases at V and 8 bases at J, with 14 bases between the two ends. Looked up from germline, CDR1 is SNHLY and CDR2 is FYNNEI. CDR3 length equals 12 residues. The CDR3 coding sequence is TGTGCCAGCAAGGGAGGGGGGCTGGAAGCTTTCTTT. Translated, it gives CASKGGGLEAFF. Full variable domain (remainder filled in from reference TRBV2 and TRBJ1-1): EPEVTQTPSHQVTQMGQEVILRCVPISNHLYFYWYRQILGQKVEFLVSFYNNEISEKSEIFDDQFSVERPDGSNFTLKIRSTKLEDSAMYFCASKGGGLEAFFGQGTRLTVV.